Presented here are 8 T cell receptor beta chains from one specimen sequenced in a study of Graves' ophthalmopathy and Graves' hyperthyroidism. Investigators amplified TCR beta CDR3 regions from RNA transcripts. Investigators did first-round RT-PCR with HTBI primers, then second-round multiplex PCR. One entry per CDR3 protein, called by TCRdb with MiXCR from the multiplex PCR reads. The table has 600,000 to 650,000 distinct CDR3 sequences, approximately 22% seen once. Sequences were obtained from peripheral blood. These receptors came from a woman in her late teens or twenties with stable Graves' hyperthyroidism. Some clones in this sample may be carry-over from other donors' samples.

V is TRBV6-5 and J is TRBJ1-1; D is unresolved. Per germline, CDR1 MNHEY and CDR2 SVGAGI. The CDR3 covers 14 residues. Deletions cut 4 bases from V and 11 bases from J, with 20 bases between. CDR3 sequence reads: CASSSPPPQVGAFF. As DNA, the CDR3 is TGTGCCAGCAGTTCTCCACCCCCACAAGTTGGCGCTTTCTTT.

The chain links TRBV2 to TRBJ1-5; D is unclear. Per germline, CDR1 SNHLY and CDR2 FYNNEI. The CDR3 length is 15 residues. Trimming removed 4 bases at V and 0 bases at J, with 10 bases between. CDR3 region: CASSVLGISNQPQHF. The CDR3 DNA is TGTGCCAGCAGTGTTTTGGGCATTAGCAATCAGCCCCAGCATTTT.

This clonotype came up many times. The V call is TRBV5-1, the J call TRBJ2-5, with TRBD1 as a possible D gene (6 bases). This CDR3 region has 15 residues. Germline CDR1 reads SGHRS; CDR2 reads YFSETQ. Trimming removed 3 bases at V and 5 bases at J, with 17 bases between. The CDR3 nucleotides are TGCGCCAGCAGCTCGTCATCCCAGGGGCGTGAGACCCAGTACTTC. Its translation is CASSSSSQGRETQYF.

The chain combines TRBV29-1 with TRBJ2-5, with 10 bases that match TRBD1. The CDR3 is 14 amino acids. The germline V gene encodes CDR1 SQVTM and CDR2 ANQGSEA. V was clipped by 4 bases and J by 5 bases; unmatched bases: 7. The CDR3 bases are TGCAGCGTTGCCGGGACAGGGGCGCCGGAGACCCAGTACTTC. Its translation: CSVAGTGAPETQYF.

This clonotype was seen more than once but under ten times. The chain joins TRBV5-1 to TRBJ2-7; perhaps D is TRBD1 or TRBD2 (5 bases each). From germline, CDR1 is SGHRS and CDR2 YFSETQ. CDR3 length: 17 residues. V was clipped by 0 bases and J by 3 bases, with 19 bases between them. The CDR3 DNA reads as TGCGCCAGCAGCTTGGGGGGCTACCGGGACCATCACTACGAGCAGTACTTC. Residues: CASSLGGYRDHHYEQYF.

This chain joins TRBV2 and TRBJ2-7; D ambiguous. This CDR3 is 17 amino acids long. Germline-derived CDR1 and CDR2 are SNHLY and FYNNEI. V lost 5 bases to trimming and J lost 1 base, with 21 bases between them. In nucleotides, the CDR3 is TGTGCCAGCAGTATTCAAAGTCGGGCAGTTTTATCCTACGAGCAGTACTTC. Translation gives CASSIQSRAVLSYEQYF. Complete variable domain (other parts from reference TRBV2 and TRBJ2-7): EPEVTQTPSHQVTQMGQEVILRCVPISNHLYFYWYRQILGQKVEFLVSFYNNEISEKSEIFDDQFSVERPDGSNFTLKIRSTKLEDSAMYFCASSIQSRAVLSYEQYFGPGTRLTVT.

This clonotype was counted at least ten times. This chain uses TRBV7-9 with TRBJ1-6; D gene ambiguous. V was trimmed by 5 bases and J by 8 bases, leaving 10 bases between them. The CDR3 length is 13 residues. Germline CDR1 reads SEHNR; CDR2 reads FQNEAQ (reference sequence). The CDR3 here is CASSPPWDSPLHF. In DNA form, the CDR3 reads TGTGCCAGCAGCCCCCCCTGGGATTCACCCCTCCACTTT.

V gene TRBV6-1 combines with J gene TRBJ1-6; D might be TRBD1 (6 bases). The CDR3 contains 13 residues. Germline V CDR1 and CDR2: MNHNS, SASEGT. Trimming removed 11 bases at V and 8 bases at J, with 16 bases between. Here the CDR3 DNA reads TGTGCCGGATCCGGGACAACGGATTCACCCCTCCACTTT. Translating it yields CAGSGTTDSPLHF.